A single sample gave rise to the 16 T cell receptor beta chains below, sequenced in a study of blood T cell repertoires in COVID-19. Some clones are missing from TCRdb's copy, which holds only in-frame ones; the method was immunoSEQ multiplex PCR. The sample comprises approximately 120,000 clones, approximately 90% of which are singletons, and approximately 1.1% rests with the top ten. The specimen was peripheral blood. The receptors originated from a woman of 80 years or more with acute or convalescent COVID-19.

This clone was counted between two and nine times. The chain employs TRBV28 and TRBJ1-1; 7 positions agree with TRBD1. CDR1 and CDR2 from the germline V gene are MDHEN and SYDVKM. CDR3 size: 14 residues. The junction had 10 bases not matched to a gene; V was cut back by 6 bases and J by 6 bases. The CDR3 DNA reads TGTGCCAGCAGAAAACTCCGGGACAGCTCTGAAGCTTTCTTT. Translating it yields CASRKLRDSSEAFF.

J is TRBJ1-5 and V is TRBV19; D perhaps matches TRBD1 (6 bases). This CDR3 has 16 amino acids. With 3 bases removed from V and 7 bases from J, the gap between germline ends came to 19 bases. The germline V gene has CDR1 LNHDA and CDR2 SQIVND (reference sequence). CDR3 sequence (DNA): TGTGCCAGTAGTATGGTGCGGGGGGGCAGAGGACAGCCCCAGCATTTT. Encoded protein: CASSMVRGGRGQPQHF.

The rearrangement links TRBV3-1 (or the pseudogene TRBV3-2) to TRBJ2-3, with D perhaps matching TRBD2 (5 bases). The germline V gene encodes CDR1 LGHDT and CDR2 YNNKEL (reference sequence). The CDR3 has 13 residues. Trimming shortened V by 0 bases and J by 15 bases, and 16 bases separated the two germline ends. The chain's CDR3 is CASSQDPGLATYF. The CDR3 coding sequence is TGTGCCAGCAGCCAAGACCCTGGACTGGCAACCTATTTT.

The gene calls are TRBV5-1 and TRBJ2-3; the match to TRBD2 covers 8 bases. Per germline, CDR1 SGHRS and CDR2 YFSETQ. J was trimmed by 1 base and V by 4 bases; bases with no gene match: 8. The CDR3 extends over 16 amino acids. CDR3 amino acids: CASSLRGGSGTDTQYF. CDR3 in DNA: TGCGCCAGCAGCCTTCGGGGGGGCTCGGGCACAGATACGCAGTATTTT.

V gene TRBV5-6 combines with J gene TRBJ2-7; TRBD1 aligns across 8 bases. CDR3 length: 14 amino acids. The V and J ends lost 4 bases and 3 bases, in that order; junction bases with no gene match: 6. The germline V gene encodes CDR1 SGHDT and CDR2 YYEEEE. CDR3 loop: CASSLVDRVYEQYF. The CDR3 DNA follows: TGTGCCAGCAGCCTGGTGGACAGGGTCTACGAGCAGTACTTC. The variable domain in full, completed from reference TRBV5-6 and TRBJ2-7, reads DAGVTQSPTHLIKTRGQQVTLRCSPKSGHDTVSWYQQALGQGPQFIFQYYEEEERQRGNFPDRFSGHQFPNYSSELNVNALLLGDSALYLCASSLVDRVYEQYFGPGTRLTVT.

V gene TRBV2 combines with J gene TRBJ2-3, with 10 bases aligning to TRBD2. This CDR3 has 14 amino acids. Germline-derived CDR1 and CDR2 are SNHLY and FYNNEI. With V trimmed by 7 bases and J by 0 bases, 1 base remained unmatched. The CDR3 region has the DNA TGTGCCAGCAAAGCGGGAGGGAGCACAGATACGCAGTATTTT. Amino acid sequence: CASKAGGSTDTQYF.

The chain carries TRBV7-9 and TRBJ2-3; TRBD1 matches at 10 bases. The trim removed 1 base at V and 2 bases at J, leaving 3 bases unmatched. This CDR3 has 16 residues. The germline gives CDR1 SEHNR, CDR2 FQNEAQ (reference sequence). The CDR3 DNA sequence: TGTGCCAGCAGCTTAGGGGACAGGGGTGCCACAGATACGCAGTATTTT. As protein: CASSLGDRGATDTQYF.

This chain links TRBV29-1 with TRBJ2-7; 10 nucleotides agree with TRBD2. CDR3 length: 15 amino acids. Germline CDR1 is SQVTM and CDR2 is ANQGSEA. The V segment lost 5 bases and the J segment 0 bases; nucleotides outside the gene matches: 7. CDR3: CSVCPSGSLSYEQYF. The DNA of the CDR3 is TGCAGCGTTTGCCCTAGCGGGAGCCTCTCCTACGAGCAGTACTTC.

The gene calls are TRBV11-2 and TRBJ2-5; D might be TRBD1 (7 bases). The CDR3 is 14 amino acids. The V end lost 4 bases, the J end lost 5 bases, and 14 bases lay between the germline ends. Germline CDR1 reads SGHAT; CDR2 reads FQNNGV. Here the CDR3 reads CASSWRGRRETQYF. The CDR3 nucleotides read TGTGCCAGCAGCTGGAGGGGGCGCAGGGAGACCCAGTACTTC.

In this sample, this clone turned up a few times. The CDR3, as DNA: TGCGCCAGCAGCAAAAACAGGGGGGGCACTGAAGCTTTCTTT. Residues: CASSKNRGGTEAFF. This chain links TRBV5-1 with TRBJ1-1, with 8 positions matching TRBD1. Per the germline V gene, CDR1 is SGHRS and CDR2 is YFSETQ. V gave up 4 bases and J gave up 4 bases; unmatched junction bases: 6. CDR3 length: 14 amino acids.

The genes are TRBV3-1 (or the pseudogene TRBV3-2) and TRBJ2-1; 15 nucleotides match TRBD2. Germline lookup yields CDR1 LGHDT and CDR2 YNNKEL (reference sequence). CDR3 length equals 16 residues. J lost 7 bases, V lost 3 bases, and 4 bases had no gene match. The CDR3 bases are TGTGCCAGCAGCCAGCTGGGACTAGCGGGAGGTAATGAGCAGTTCTTC. Its translation: CASSQLGLAGGNEQFF.

This clone was seen once. The CDR3 DNA reads TGTGCCACCAGCAGAGACCGACTAGGCAATGAGCAGTTCTTC. Its translation: CATSRDRLGNEQFF. The chain employs TRBV15 and TRBJ2-1, with D possibly being TRBD2 (6 bases). The V gene lost 0 bases and the J gene lost 6 bases, with 9 bases spanning the gap. This CDR3 has 14 amino acids. CDR1 and CDR2 from the germline V gene are LNHNV and YYDKDF (reference sequence).

The chain joins TRBV13 to TRBJ1-2; perhaps TRBD1 as D (5 bases). The CDR3 extends over 13 amino acids. Trimming removed 4 bases at V and 7 bases at J, with 13 bases between. Looked up from germline, CDR1 is PRHDT and CDR2 is FYEKMQ (reference sequence). The CDR3 is CASSWGQSPGYTF. CDR3 nucleotides: TGTGCCAGCAGCTGGGGCCAATCCCCTGGCTACACCTTC.

This sequence joins TRBV6-1 and TRBJ1-5, with TRBD1 identical over 9 bases. From germline, CDR1 is MNHNS and CDR2 SASEGT. This CDR3 comprises 14 residues. The junction had 5 bases not matched to a gene; V was cut back by 2 bases and J by 9 bases. CDR3 bases: TGTGCCAGCAGTGAATTTCCGGGACAGGGGCCCCAGCATTTT. Translated: CASSEFPGQGPQHF.

The chain joins TRBV7-2 to TRBJ1-4; TRBD1 agrees at 7 bases. Germline V gene lookup returns CDR1 SGHTA and CDR2 FQGNSA. This CDR3 has 14 residues. V was pared by 6 bases and J by 2 bases, with 3 bases of the junction left unmatched. The chain's CDR3 is CASRPGGTNEKLFF. The DNA for the CDR3 is TGTGCCAGCAGACCAGGGGGGACTAATGAAAAACTGTTTTTT.

The chain links TRBV3-1 (or the pseudogene TRBV3-2) to TRBJ1-2, with 7 bases aligning to TRBD1. This CDR3 is 13 amino acids long. Germline V gene sequence: CDR1 LGHDT, CDR2 YNNKEL (reference sequence). The V gene end was trimmed by 4 bases and the J gene end by 8 bases; junction bases not matched to a gene: 7. The CDR3 DNA reads as TGTGCCAGCAGCCCAAGGGGGCGTAAGGGCTACACCTTC. Protein product: CASSPRGRKGYTF.